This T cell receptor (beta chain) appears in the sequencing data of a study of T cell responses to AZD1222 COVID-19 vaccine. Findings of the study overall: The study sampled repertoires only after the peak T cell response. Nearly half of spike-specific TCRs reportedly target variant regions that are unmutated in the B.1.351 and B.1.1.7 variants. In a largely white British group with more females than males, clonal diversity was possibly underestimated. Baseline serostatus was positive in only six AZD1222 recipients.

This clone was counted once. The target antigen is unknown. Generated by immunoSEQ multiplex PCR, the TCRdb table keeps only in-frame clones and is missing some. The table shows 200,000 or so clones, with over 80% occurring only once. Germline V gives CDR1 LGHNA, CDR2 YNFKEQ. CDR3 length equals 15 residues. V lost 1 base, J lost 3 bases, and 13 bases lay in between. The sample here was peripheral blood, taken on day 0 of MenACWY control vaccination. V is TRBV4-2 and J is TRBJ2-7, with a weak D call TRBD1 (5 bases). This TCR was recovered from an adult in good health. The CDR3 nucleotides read TGTGCCAGCAGCCAAGGGGGAATGACAGTCTACGAGCAGTACTTC. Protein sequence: CASSQGGMTVYEQYF.